Detailed here is one T cell receptor beta chain. The antigen this receptor binds is unknown. Read coverage stops 3 residues before the CDR3 terminus; the germline J gene supplies the remainder. CDR1 and CDR2 are read off the germline V gene as SGHVS and FQNEAQ. The CDR3 runs 11 residues from the cysteine to the phenylalanine. Of the CDR3's DNA, 24 bases were read; they are in frame from base 1. The germline ends are 8 bases apart after V is trimmed by 5 bases and J by 7 bases. This specimen's time point label, interpreted: blood sample drawn before combined kidney and bone marrow transplant. Thawed PBMCs were FACS-sorted into unstimulated Tregs (CD4+CD25+CD127-), CD4+ non-Tregs (CD4+CD25-), CD4 cells and CD8 cells. The patients were a few recipients of combined kidney and bone marrow transplants from the ITN036ST trial, and samples were available only from these trial subjects. Healthy control blood was processed to PBMCs by Ficoll density gradient and cryopreserved, and patient PBMCs were collected before and after transplant.

This entry belongs to a study of Tregs in tolerant kidney transplant recipients (dated by TCRdb to about 2019). Regarding the complete study: Transplants used related donors with nonmyeloablative bone marrow transplantation; mixed chimerism was transient in the human trials. Before combined kidney and bone marrow transplantation, this study identified donor-specific regulatory T cells using TCRbeta sequencing and then followed those same cells after transplant. Broad study findings and their caveats: Because only a small number of patients were included, the study had limitations, and the results will need to be validated in larger populations as well as under other immunosuppression protocols. The most biologically relevant and donor-specific TCRbeta repertoire appeared to be identified by expanding Tregs with activated donor B cells. Although technical replication error seemed to be minimal, the question of biological reproducibility was not addressed directly. PCR primers changed over time for some patients, so nucleotide-level comparison across those patients' samples was not possible. Donor-specific Treg expansion exceeded global Treg expansion in tolerant patients, suggesting antigen-driven rather than nonspecific expansion.

For TCRbeta CDR3 sequencing, genomic DNA was extracted from sorted cells using the QIAGEN DNeasy Blood and Tissue Kit. High-throughput TCRbeta CDR3 sequencing, including PCR amplification with bias correction and internal controls, was performed commercially through immunoSEQ. The source study handled its data this way. Unique productive TCRbeta sequences were defined by CDR3 nucleotide sequence where primers matched, and otherwise by CDR3 amino acid sequence together with Vbeta and Jbeta genes. Sorting error was corrected by removing sequences shared between sorted populations at a frequency ratio of 2:1 or less, and the remaining shared sequences were assigned to the higher population. A sequence counted as donor-reactive if, in CFSE-low cells, the sequence had a frequency of at least 0.01% and was expanded at least 5-fold compared with unstimulated cells. Repertoire divergence was quantified by Jensen-Shannon divergence calculated from the top 100 TCRbeta sequences ranked by frequency. When a sample had multiple sequencing runs, each run was corrected for sorting error separately and the runs were then pooled. Entries here come from immuneACCESS through TCRdb and include only in-frame sequences with V and J called. Some clones fail to appear in such tables; in the studies checked, an unresolved V gene covers under half of the shortfall, and the cause of the remainder is unknown. The V and J calls and clone size were taken over from that table, and D and trimming were inferred from the DNA. The sample's table lists a count of approximately 31,000 clones. Clones ranked in the top ten supply approximately 6.9% of the sample.

The TCR comes from a human donor who received a combined kidney and bone marrow transplant. Material: CD8+ T cells from blood, obtained before the transplant. The V and J genes are TRBV7-8 and TRBJ1-2; the D gene is not confidently resolved. The encoded CDR3 is CASSPLGGYTF. The sequenced part of the CDR3 DNA is TGTGCCAGCAGCCCCCTAGGTGGC.